The rows below give T cell receptor beta chains drawn from one sample of a study of cytomegalovirus exposure and HLA in healthy donors. Clones were sequenced by immunoSEQ multiplex PCR, and TCRdb holds only the in-frame ones, with some missing. Among approximately 150,000 clones listed, 80% to 85% were seen once. The sequenced material came from PBMCs. The receptors derive from a man between 50 and 59 years old in good health and CMV-seropositive. CDR3s include the opening cysteine and the closing phenylalanine or tryptophan. D genes are given only for firm matches.

V	D	J	CDR3	DNA
TRBV12-2	NA	TRBJ2-2	CASRFVKNTGELFF	TGTGCAAGTCGGTTTGTCAAGAACACCGGGGAGCTGTTTTTT
TRBV9	TRBD2	TRBJ2-2	CASSAEIGTSGNTGELFF	TGTGCCAGCAGCGCCGAAATAGGGACTAGCGGGAACACCGGGGAGCTGTTTTTT
TRBV6-1	NA	TRBJ2-5	CASSEAVRGRETQYF	TGTGCCAGCAGTGAAGCTGTCAGGGGCCGGGAGACCCAGTACTTC
TRBV4-1	TRBD1	TRBJ1-4	CASSQDYRGLEKLFF	TGCGCCAGCAGCCAAGATTACAGGGGGCTTGAAAAACTGTTTTTT
TRBV28	NA	TRBJ2-5	CASSLGVGRDQETQYF	TGTGCCAGCAGTTTAGGGGTGGGCAGGGACCAAGAGACCCAGTACTTC
TRBV7-6	NA	TRBJ1-4	CASSFVTGTNEKLFF	TGTGCCAGCAGCTTTGTGACGGGAACTAATGAAAAACTGTTTTTT
TRBV5-4	NA	TRBJ1-1	CASRLIDRTNEAFF	TGTGCCAGCAGGCTAATTGACAGGACCAATGAAGCTTTCTTT
TRBV13	TRBD2	TRBJ2-1	CASSLGLAGDLARNEQFF	TGTGCCAGCAGCTTGGGACTAGCGGGGGATTTGGCCAGGAATGAGCAGTTCTTC
TRBV29-1	NA	TRBJ1-2	CSVRPSRHGSHYGYTF	TGCAGCGTGCGACCTTCAAGACATGGGAGTCACTATGGCTACACCTTC
TRBV30	NA	TRBJ2-2	CAWRIQGVPGELFF	TGTGCCTGGAGAATACAGGGAGTACCCGGGGAGCTGTTTTTT